This T cell receptor beta chain was captured by sequencing in a study of CD8+ T cells in alopecia areata. The germline V gene encodes CDR1 SEHNR and CDR2 FQNEAQ (reference sequence). The CDR3 is made up of 15 amino acids. The ends lost 5 bases at V and 9 bases at J; junction bases unmatched: 10. cDNA reverse transcribed from extracted RNA served as the sequencing template. Here immunoSEQ multiplex PCR was the method, and the copy in TCRdb shows in-frame clones only, minus some. The table lists a few hundred thousand clones, about 61% of them singletons. On this clone itself: What it binds is not known.

Findings of the study overall: Mouse data revealed clearer TCR sharing than patient data did, a gap possibly tied to HLA.

Both CD4+ and CD8+ T cells were separated by sorting PBMCs. The V gene is TRBV7-9, the J gene TRBJ2-1, with 10 bases matching TRBD1. The sequence was collected from a human donor in good health. Specimen: CD8+ T cells sorted from blood. The CDR3 loop is CASSRVVTGGSEQFF. CDR3 nucleotides: TGTGCCAGCAGCCGGGTGGTGACAGGGGGCTCTGAGCAGTTCTTC. Based on the CDR3 plus reference TRBV7-9 and TRBJ2-1, the full variable domain is DTGVSQNPRHKITKRGQNVTFRCDPISEHNRLYWYRQTLGQGPEFLTYFQNEAQLEKSRLLSDRFSAERPKGSFSTLEIQRTEQGDSAMYLCASSRVVTGGSEQFFGPGTRLTVL.